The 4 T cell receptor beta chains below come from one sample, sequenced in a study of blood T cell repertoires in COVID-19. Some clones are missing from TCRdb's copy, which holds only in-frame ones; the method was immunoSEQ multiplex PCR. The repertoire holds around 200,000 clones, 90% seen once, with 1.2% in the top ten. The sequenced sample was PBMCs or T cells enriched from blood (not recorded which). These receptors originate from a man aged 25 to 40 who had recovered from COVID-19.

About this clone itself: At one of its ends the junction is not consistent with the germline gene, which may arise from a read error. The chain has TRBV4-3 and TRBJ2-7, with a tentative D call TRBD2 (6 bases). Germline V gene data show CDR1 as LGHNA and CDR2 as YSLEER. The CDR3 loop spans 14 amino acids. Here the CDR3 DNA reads TGCGCCAGCAGTCAAGGGAGGAGCTCCTACGAGCAGTACTTC. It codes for CASSQGRSSYEQYF.

The CDR3 coding sequence is TGCGCCAGCAGCTTGGGAACACAGGGTATCTTGGTCGAGACCCAGTACTTC. The encoded protein is CASSLGTQGILVETQYF. The rearrangement joins TRBV5-1 to TRBJ2-5; possible D gene TRBD1, 6 bases. Germline V lookup: CDR1 SGHRS, CDR2 YFSETQ. The V end was cut by 0 bases, the J end by 5 bases, with 20 bases between. The CDR3 is made up of 17 amino acids.

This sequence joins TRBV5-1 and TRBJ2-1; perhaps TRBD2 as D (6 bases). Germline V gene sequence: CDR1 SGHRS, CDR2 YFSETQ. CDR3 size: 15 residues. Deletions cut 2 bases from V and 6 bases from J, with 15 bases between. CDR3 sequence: CASSLLSSDGNEQFF. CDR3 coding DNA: TGCGCCAGCAGCTTACTATCTAGCGACGGCAATGAGCAGTTCTTC.

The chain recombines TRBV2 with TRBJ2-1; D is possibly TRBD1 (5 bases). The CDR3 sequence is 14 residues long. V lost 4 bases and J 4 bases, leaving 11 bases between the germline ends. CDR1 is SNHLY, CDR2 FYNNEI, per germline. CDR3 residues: CASSVRVGYNEQFF. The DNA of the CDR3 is TGTGCCAGCAGTGTCAGGGTCGGGTACAATGAGCAGTTCTTC.